What follows are 22 T cell receptor beta chains derived from one specimen sequenced in a study of cytomegalovirus exposure and HLA in healthy donors. The PCR used 60 Vbeta and 13 Jbeta primers. The table came from immunoSEQ multiplex PCR; TCRdb's copy has only in-frame clones and leaves some out. The sample includes just over 150,000 clones, over 60% of them seen just once. The source material was PBMCs. These receptors were obtained from a woman aged 40 to 50 in good health and CMV-seronegative.

This chain joins TRBV2 and TRBJ2-7; possible D gene TRBD1, 6 bases. Germline CDR1 and CDR2: SNHLY and FYNNEI. V lost 8 bases and J lost 5, with 22 bases in between. The CDR3 loop spans 15 amino acids. The CDR3 sequence: CASGETSDRTHEQYF. The CDR3 bases are TGTGCCAGCGGGGAAACCTCCGACAGGACCCACGAGCAGTACTTC. The variable domain in full, with the rest retrieved from reference TRBV2 and TRBJ2-7, is EPEVTQTPSHQVTQMGQEVILRCVPISNHLYFYWYRQILGQKVEFLVSFYNNEISEKSEIFDDQFSVERPDGSNFTLKIRSTKLEDSAMYFCASGETSDRTHEQYFGPGTRLTVT.

The chain has TRBV7-9 and TRBJ2-7, with TRBD2 as a possible D gene (6 bases). CDR1 is SEHNR and CDR2 is FQNEAQ in the germline V gene (reference sequence). The CDR3 contains 14 residues. Trimming cost V 5 bases and J 0 bases, with 11 bases left between them. CDR3 DNA: TGTGCCAGCAGCCGATCCGGGAGCTCCTACGAGCAGTACTTC. Amino acids: CASSRSGSSYEQYF.

The table lists this clone with a count of one. CDR3 loop: CASSSYYTGYTEAFF. The DNA for the CDR3 is TGCGCCAGCAGCTCCTACTATACAGGGTACACTGAAGCTTTCTTT. The V and J genes are TRBV5-1 and TRBJ1-1; D may be TRBD1 (6 bases). The ends were cut back, 3 bases at V and 3 bases at J, with 15 bases in the middle. CDR1 is SGHRS, CDR2 YFSETQ, per germline. The CDR3 extends over 15 amino acids.

This clone was detected a few times. The chain is built from TRBV2 and TRBJ1-1; TRBD1 matches at 8 bases. With 7 bases clipped from V and 1 base from J, the junction kept 5 bases outside the gene matches. Per the germline V gene, CDR1 is SNHLY and CDR2 is FYNNEI. CDR3 length equals 14 residues. DNA of the CDR3: TGTGCCAGCACCCGACAGGGGAAGAACACTGAAGCTTTCTTT. It translates to CASTRQGKNTEAFF.

V gene TRBV7-9 combines with J gene TRBJ2-5; tentatively, D is TRBD2 (6 bases). This CDR3 contains 14 residues. V was pared by 2 bases and J by 2 bases, with 9 bases between. Germline V gene sequence: CDR1 SEHNR, CDR2 FQNEAQ (reference sequence). CDR3 protein: CASSLMAGQETQYF. The CDR3 DNA reads as TGTGCCAGCAGCTTAATGGCGGGACAAGAGACCCAGTACTTC.

This rearrangement joins TRBV5-1 to TRBJ2-1; 11 bases line up with TRBD2. The J segment lost 1 base and the V segment lost 2 bases, leaving 5 bases of the junction unmatched. The CDR3 loop spans 17 amino acids. In germline, CDR1 is SGHRS, CDR2 YFSETQ. The DNA of the CDR3 is TGCGCCAGCAGCTTACCGGGACTAGCGGTGTCCTACAATGAGCAGTTCTTC. Protein sequence: CASSLPGLAVSYNEQFF.

The CDR3 DNA reads TGTGCCAGCAGTTCGTCACTAGGCTTGGTTGAGCAGTTCTTC. Protein sequence: CASSSSLGLVEQFF. The V and J genes are TRBV27 and TRBJ2-1; maybe TRBD2 (5 bases). Trimming removed 4 bases at V and 9 bases at J, with 16 bases between. The germline CDR1 and CDR2 sequences are MNHEY and SMNVEV (reference sequence). The CDR3 contains 14 residues.

This clone was recorded a few times. The chain is built from TRBV4-1 and TRBJ2-7, with 7 bases identical to TRBD1. This CDR3 has 15 residues. Germline V gene data show CDR1 as MGHRA and CDR2 as YSYEKL. The junction had 7 bases not matched to a gene; V was cut back by 2 bases and J by 3 bases. This CDR3 is CASSQNPGQNYEQYF. The CDR3 coding sequence is TGCGCCAGCAGCCAAAATCCGGGACAGAACTACGAGCAGTACTTC.

The rearrangement joins TRBV5-5 to TRBJ1-2; no firm D call. V lost 2 bases to trimming and J lost 2 bases, with 7 bases between them. CDR1 and CDR2 (germline): SGHKS, YYEKEE (reference sequence). The CDR3 totals 13 residues. This CDR3 is CASSFSRNYGYTF. In DNA form, the CDR3 reads TGTGCCAGCAGCTTTTCGAGAAACTATGGCTACACCTTC.

The chain recombines TRBV4-2 with TRBJ1-2; possible D gene TRBD1, 5 bases. Per the germline V gene, CDR1 is LGHNA and CDR2 is YNFKEQ. Between the trimmed V and J ends, which lost 6 bases and 0 bases, there was a span of 20 bases. There are 17 residues in the CDR3. CDR3 bases: TGTGCCAGCAGGGCCCGGGGGGGGAGGGCCTCTAACTATGGCTACACCTTC. It codes for CASRARGGRASNYGYTF.

The V call is TRBV5-5, the J call TRBJ2-1, with 7 bases matching TRBD1. This CDR3 comprises 15 residues. Trimming at V came to 0 bases and at J to 6 bases, leaving 6 bases not matched to a gene. Germline V gene sequence: CDR1 SGHKS, CDR2 YYEKEE (reference sequence). The CDR3 region is CASSLVHRGPNEQFF. The CDR3 region has the DNA TGTGCCAGCAGCTTGGTCCACAGGGGACCCAATGAGCAGTTCTTC. Full variable domain (rest looked up from reference TRBV5-5 and TRBJ2-1): DAGVTQSPTHLIKTRGQQVTLRCSPISGHKSVSWYQQVLGQGPQFIFQYYEKEERGRGNFPDRFSARQFPNYSSELNVNALLLGDSALYLCASSLVHRGPNEQFFGPGTRLTVL.

This clone was seen more than once but under ten times. This chain uses TRBV14 with TRBJ2-1; TRBD2 agrees at 8 bases. The CDR3 runs to 14 residues. V shed 8 bases, J shed 7 bases, and the junction held 10 bases outside the gene matches. Germline CDR1 SGHDN, CDR2 FVKESK. CDR3: CASHYGGVGNEQFF. The CDR3 DNA reads as TGTGCCAGCCATTACGGGGGGGTAGGGAATGAGCAGTTCTTC.

The genes are TRBV19 and TRBJ2-7; TRBD2 aligns across 8 bases. V dropped 1 base and J dropped 3; count of bases not matched to a gene: 2. The CDR3 consists of 14 residues. Germline lookup yields CDR1 LNHDA and CDR2 SQIVND (reference sequence). The CDR3 bases are TGTGCCAGTAGTATAGTAGCGGGACGCTACGAGCAGTACTTC. Its protein is CASSIVAGRYEQYF.

V usage is TRBV2 and J usage is TRBJ1-2, with D possibly TRBD1 on 5 matching bases. V shed 6 bases and J shed 6 bases, with 14 bases lying between them. CDR1 and CDR2 (germline): SNHLY, FYNNEI. The CDR3 has 13 amino acids. CDR3 bases: TGTGCCAGCAGGGGACCGGCGGGACATGGCTACACCTTC. This sequence encodes CASRGPAGHGYTF.

This chain uses TRBV10-3 with TRBJ1-5; possibly TRBD1 for D (6 bases). V was cut by 0 bases and J by 9 bases, with 15 bases left in between. The CDR3 runs to 15 residues. Germline-derived CDR1 and CDR2 are ENHRY and SYGVKD. The CDR3 coding sequence is TGTGCCATCAGTGAGTCGGGGGCGCGAGGGCCGCCCCAGCATTTT. Translated: CAISESGARGPPQHF.

The chain joins TRBV9 to TRBJ2-3, with D perhaps TRBD1 (5 bases). Trimming removed 0 bases from V and 8 bases from J, with 16 bases in between. Germline CDR1 reads SGDLS; CDR2 reads YYNGEE. The CDR3 contains 15 residues. The CDR3 sequence is CASSVGSHQGGTQYF. DNA for the CDR3: TGTGCCAGCAGCGTAGGGTCCCACCAGGGTGGTACGCAGTATTTT.

The chain employs TRBV6-1 and TRBJ1-1; perhaps TRBD1 as D (5 bases). Between the trimmed V and J ends, which lost 5 bases and 1 base, there was a span of 11 bases. CDR1 is MNHNS, CDR2 SASEGT, per germline. This CDR3 has 14 amino acids. The CDR3 DNA reads TGTGCCAGCAGTTTAACAACAGGGAACACTGAAGCTTTCTTT. Translation: CASSLTTGNTEAFF.

The chain joins TRBV2 to TRBJ2-3; D unresolved. CDR3 size: 15 residues. Trimming shortened V by 6 bases and J by 3 bases, and 16 bases separated the two germline ends. The germline gives CDR1 SNHLY, CDR2 FYNNEI. This chain's CDR3 is CASSGIQRSTDTQYF. The CDR3 bases are TGTGCCAGCAGCGGAATCCAAAGGAGTACAGATACGCAGTATTTT. Using reference TRBV2 and TRBJ2-3 for the parts outside the CDR3, the full variable domain is EPEVTQTPSHQVTQMGQEVILRCVPISNHLYFYWYRQILGQKVEFLVSFYNNEISEKSEIFDDQFSVERPDGSNFTLKIRSTKLEDSAMYFCASSGIQRSTDTQYFGPGTRLTVL.

The CDR3: CASSLRESEAFF. The CDR3 DNA reads TGTGCCAGCTCACTTAGGGAGTCAGAGGCTTTCTTT. The rearrangement joins TRBV18 to TRBJ1-1, with no clear D. Between the trimmed V and J ends, which lost 4 bases and 11 bases, there was a span of 14 bases. Germline V gene data show CDR1 as KGHSH and CDR2 as LQKENI. The length of the CDR3 is 12 residues.

The chain couples TRBV27 to TRBJ2-3, with D perhaps matching TRBD2 (6 bases). The CDR3 contains 14 residues. Trimming took off 0 bases at V and 6 bases at J, with 10 bases between the two ends. Germline V gene lookup returns CDR1 MNHEY and CDR2 SMNVEV (reference sequence). CDR3: CASSLSTSKDTQYF. The DNA of the CDR3 is TGTGCCAGCAGTTTATCCACTAGCAAGGATACGCAGTATTTT.

J is TRBJ1-5 and V is TRBV10-3; D gene ambiguous. This CDR3 has 14 amino acids. Trimming removed 5 bases at V and 0 bases at J, with 8 bases between. CDR1 and CDR2 (germline): ENHRY, SYGVKD. CDR3 region: CAISNTNSNQPQHF. The CDR3 region has the DNA TGTGCCATCAGTAACACCAATAGCAATCAGCCCCAGCATTTT.

The chain links TRBV18 to TRBJ2-7; possible D gene TRBD2, 5 bases. The germline V and J ends were trimmed by 6 bases and 2 bases, with 14 bases remaining between them. This CDR3 region has 14 residues. Germline V gives CDR1 KGHSH, CDR2 LQKENI. CDR3: CASSQRAVTYEQYF. DNA for the CDR3: TGTGCCAGCTCCCAGAGGGCGGTAACCTACGAGCAGTACTTC.